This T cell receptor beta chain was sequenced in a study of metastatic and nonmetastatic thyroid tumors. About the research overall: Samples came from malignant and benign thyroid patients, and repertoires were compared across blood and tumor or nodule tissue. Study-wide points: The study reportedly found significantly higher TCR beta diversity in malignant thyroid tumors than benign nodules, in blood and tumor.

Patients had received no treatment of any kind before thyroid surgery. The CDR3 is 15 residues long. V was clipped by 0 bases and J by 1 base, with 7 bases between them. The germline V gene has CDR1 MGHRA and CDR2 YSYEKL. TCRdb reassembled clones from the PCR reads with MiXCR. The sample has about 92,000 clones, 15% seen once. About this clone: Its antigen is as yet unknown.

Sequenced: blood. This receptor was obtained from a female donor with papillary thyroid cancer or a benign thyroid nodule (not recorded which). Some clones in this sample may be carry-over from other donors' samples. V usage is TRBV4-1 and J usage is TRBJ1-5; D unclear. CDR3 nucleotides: TGCGCCAGCAGCCAAGATGGTGGGAGCAATCAGCCCCAGCATTTT. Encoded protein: CASSQDGGSNQPQHF.